The rows below give T cell receptor beta chains drawn from one sample of a study of cytomegalovirus exposure and HLA in healthy donors. The assay was immunoSEQ multiplex PCR, and TCRdb's table has in-frame clones only and misses some. Here the sample spans about 210,000 clones, about 82% being singletons. Sequenced: PBMCs. These receptors all come from a man aged 30 to 39 in good health and CMV-seronegative. Each CDR3 is given with its conserved first and last residue. A D gene is named only where the DNA matches it firmly. Clone size appears in some rows only: once, few, many, or a class for an expanded clone.

TRBV27	-	TRBJ2-3	-	CASSLFFWGDFTDTQYF	TGTGCCAGCAGTTTATTCTTTTGGGGGGACTTCACAGATACGCAGTATTTT
TRBV7-2	TRBD2	TRBJ2-2	-	CASSTAGGSNTGELFF	TGTGCCAGCAGCACCGCGGGGGGTTCGAACACCGGGGAGCTGTTTTTT
TRBV29-1	TRBD1	TRBJ2-7	-	CSVERWTGQLSSYEQYF	TGCAGCGTTGAAAGGTGGACGGGACAGCTAAGCTCCTACGAGCAGTACTTC
TRBV23-1	-	TRBJ1-5	-	CASSQSCQGVDGCQPQHF	TGCGCCAGCAGTCAATCGTGCCAAGGGGTCGATGGATGTCAGCCCCAGCATTTT
TRBV27	TRBD1	TRBJ1-4	-	CASSPNPSTGYKKLFF	TGTGCCAGCAGTCCGAATCCCTCGACAGGGTACAAAAAACTGTTTTTT
TRBV9	-	TRBJ2-7	-	CASSVEASPSYEQYF	TGTGCCAGCAGCGTAGAGGCTAGTCCGTCCTACGAGCAGTACTTC
TRBV7-9	TRBD1	TRBJ2-2	-	CASSPRAGGSTGELFF	TGTGCCAGCAGCCCCCGGGCAGGGGGTAGCACCGGGGAGCTGTTTTTT
TRBV29-1	-	TRBJ2-7	-	CSVGTLDEQYF	TGCAGCGTTGGGACTCTCGACGAGCAGTACTTC
TRBV2	-	TRBJ1-3	-	CASSDRVGSHF	TGTGCCAGCAGTGACAGGGTGGGGTCCCATTTT
TRBV28	-	TRBJ2-3	-	CASSSLGPFGGTDTQYF	TGTGCCAGCAGTTCACTCGGACCCTTCGGGGGCACAGATACGCAGTATTTT
TRBV13	-	TRBJ1-2	-	CASSLGGPYGYTF	TGTGCCAGCAGCTTAGGGGGCCCCTATGGCTACACCTTC
TRBV4-3	-	TRBJ1-6	-	CASSQDRGGGSPLHF	TGCGCCAGCAGCCAAGATCGAGGGGGGGGATCACCCCTCCACTTT
TRBV6-5	TRBD2	TRBJ2-5	-	CASSNKRGVQETQYF	TGTGCCAGCAGTAACAAGCGGGGGGTCCAAGAGACCCAGTACTTC
TRBV6-1	-	TRBJ2-5	-	CASSTLGRGQETQYF	TGTGCCAGCAGTACCTTAGGACGGGGACAAGAGACCCAGTACTTC
TRBV2	-	TRBJ2-3	-	CASTFRVGAYKMVDTQYF	TGTGCCAGCACCTTCAGGGTTGGGGCATATAAAATGGTGGATACGCAGTATTTT
TRBV2	TRBD1	TRBJ1-5	-	CASSFGTGTNQPQHF	TGTGCCAGCAGTTTTGGGACAGGAACTAATCAGCCCCAGCATTTT
TRBV15	-	TRBJ2-2	few	CATSQGTGELFF	TGTGCCACCTCTCAGGGTACCGGGGAGCTGTTTTTT
TRBV7-8	-	TRBJ2-7	-	CASSYQGTHEQYF	TGTGCCAGCAGCTATCAGGGTACCCACGAGCAGTACTTC
TRBV5-1	TRBD2	TRBJ2-7	once	CASSLTSSGLYEQYF	TGCGCCAGCAGCTTGACCTCTAGCGGGCTCTACGAGCAGTACTTC
TRBV7-2	TRBD1	TRBJ2-7	-	CASSPPGQRIYEQYF	TGTGCCAGCAGCCCTCCGGGACAGAGGATCTACGAGCAGTACTTC
TRBV2	TRBD1	TRBJ1-2	-	CASSARTGEGYGYTF	TGTGCCAGCAGTGCCCGGACAGGGGAGGGCTATGGCTACACCTTC
TRBV28	-	TRBJ1-6	-	CASSSPGFYSPLHF	TGTGCCAGCAGTTCCCCAGGGTTCTATTCACCCCTCCACTTT
TRBV27	-	TRBJ2-7	-	CASGKGVEQYF	TGTGCCAGCGGAAAGGGGGTTGAGCAGTACTTC
TRBV6-1	-	TRBJ2-5	-	CASSEHLKETQYF	TGTGCCAGCAGTGAACATCTAAAGGAGACCCAGTACTTC
TRBV25-1	TRBD1	TRBJ1-1	-	CASSEPATGAAFF	TGTGCCAGCAGTGAACCCGCGACAGGGGCGGCTTTCTTT
TRBV27	TRBD1	TRBJ2-5	-	CASSPYLTDRDEYF	TGTGCCAGCAGTCCCTACCTTACCGACAGGGACGAGTACTTC
TRBV7-9	-	TRBJ1-1	-	CASSLSPGASEAFF	TGTGCCAGCAGCTTAAGCCCAGGGGCCTCTGAAGCTTTCTTT
TRBV6-1	-	TRBJ1-5	-	CASSETGGGHQPQHF	TGTGCCAGCAGTGAAACGGGGGGGGGACATCAGCCCCAGCATTTT
TRBV6-5	-	TRBJ1-1	-	CAIRRGVNTEAFF	TGTGCCATCCGCAGGGGTGTGAACACTGAAGCTTTCTTT
TRBV4-2	TRBD2	TRBJ2-2	-	CASSQELAGGGAGELFF	TGTGCCAGCAGCCAAGAGCTAGCGGGGGGTGGGGCCGGGGAGCTGTTTTTT
TRBV4-3	TRBD1	TRBJ2-3	-	CASSLGTGGFRADTQYF	TGCGCCAGCAGCCTGGGGACAGGGGGCTTCAGGGCAGATACGCAGTATTTT
TRBV5-1	TRBD1	TRBJ2-7	once	CASSFGERGLLPYEQYF	TGCGCCAGCAGCTTCGGAGAGAGGGGGCTCCTCCCCTACGAGCAGTACTTC
TRBV4-1	TRBD2	TRBJ2-4	few	CASSQALAGVAKNIQYF	TGCGCCAGCAGCCAAGCGCTAGCGGGAGTAGCCAAAAACATTCAGTACTTC
TRBV27	TRBD2	TRBJ2-7	-	CASRGPWGLAPYEQYF	TGTGCCAGCAGGGGACCCTGGGGACTAGCGCCCTACGAGCAGTACTTC
TRBV10-1	TRBD2	TRBJ2-1	-	CARKRPGTSRGEQFF	TGCGCCAGGAAACGACCCGGGACTAGCCGGGGTGAGCAGTTCTTC
TRBV4-3	-	TRBJ2-2	-	CASSQVGGTGELFF	TGCGCCAGCAGCCAAGTAGGAGGGACCGGGGAGCTGTTTTTT
TRBV5-6	-	TRBJ2-5	-	CASSSDGEYQETQYF	TGTGCCAGCAGCTCAGACGGGGAGTACCAAGAGACCCAGTACTTC
TRBV5-4	-	TRBJ2-1	-	CASSLGTFSYNEQFF	TGTGCCAGCAGCTTGGGGACATTCTCCTACAATGAGCAGTTCTTC
TRBV11-1	-	TRBJ2-7	-	CASSPSRANSYEQYF	TGTGCCAGCAGCCCCTCGCGGGCCAACTCCTACGAGCAGTACTTC
TRBV7-9	TRBD1	TRBJ1-2	-	CASSLEGDRGIHGYTF	TGTGCCAGCAGCTTAGAAGGGGACAGGGGTATCCATGGCTACACCTTC
TRBV27	TRBD1	TRBJ2-7	once	CASRPLSGTGGDEQYF	TGTGCCAGCAGGCCCCTTTCCGGGACAGGGGGGGACGAGCAGTACTTC
TRBV9	TRBD2	TRBJ2-1	-	CASSVTPAGTSGGNEQFF	TGTGCCAGCAGCGTGACCCCGGCCGGGACTAGCGGGGGTAATGAGCAGTTCTTC
TRBV10-3	-	TRBJ2-7	-	CATAGPSYEQYF	TGTGCCACCGCGGGCCCCTCCTACGAGCAGTACTTC
TRBV2	TRBD1	TRBJ1-4	-	CASSEWQGDEKLFF	TGTGCCAGCAGTGAATGGCAGGGGGACGAAAAACTGTTTTTT
TRBV6-1	-	TRBJ2-1	-	CASTREAGSYNEQFF	TGTGCCAGCACCCGAGAGGCGGGGTCCTACAATGAGCAGTTCTTC
TRBV29-1	TRBD1	TRBJ2-7	-	CSVEKGAASEQYF	TGCAGCGTTGAAAAGGGGGCGGCCTCCGAGCAGTACTTC
TRBV5-1	TRBD2	TRBJ2-5	few	CASSFGAGGGEETQYF	TGCGCCAGCAGCTTCGGAGCGGGGGGAGGGGAAGAGACCCAGTACTTC
TRBV29-1	-	TRBJ1-2	-	CSVRTGGYTF	TGCAGCGTACGGACTGGCGGCTACACCTTC
TRBV21-1	-	TRBJ1-2	-	CASSKFTPGQGNYGYTF	TGTGCCAGCAGCAAATTTACGCCGGGACAGGGGAACTATGGCTACACCTTC
TRBV5-1	TRBD1	TRBJ2-7	-	CASSHTTGQGYEQYF	TGCGCCAGCAGCCACACTACGGGACAGGGCTACGAGCAGTACTTC
TRBV7-2	-	TRBJ1-2	-	CASSPGQYGYTF	TGTGCCAGCAGCCCCGGACAGTATGGCTACACCTTC
TRBV19	TRBD1	TRBJ1-5	-	CASSVGQGRNQPQHF	TGTGCCAGTAGTGTGGGACAGGGACGCAATCAGCCCCAGCATTTT
TRBV29-1	-	TRBJ2-3	-	CSASLIQDDPTDTQYF	TGCAGCGCAAGCCTAATACAGGACGACCCCACAGATACGCAGTATTTT
TRBV5-6	TRBD1	TRBJ2-1	-	CASSSLGKGAHEQFF	TGTGCCAGCAGCTCCCTGGGGAAGGGGGCACACGAGCAGTTCTTC
TRBV6-5	-	TRBJ1-3	-	CASSYNGESGNTIYF	TGTGCCAGCAGTTATAACGGTGAATCTGGAAACACCATATATTTT
TRBV6-1	TRBD1	TRBJ2-1	-	CASSEIPGTVLNEQFF	TGTGCCAGCAGTGAAATACCCGGGACAGTTTTGAATGAGCAGTTCTTC
TRBV28	TRBD1	TRBJ1-2	-	CASSKSIGTGALYGYTF	TGTGCCAGCAGTAAATCGATTGGGACAGGGGCCCTATATGGCTACACCTTC
TRBV6-6	-	TRBJ2-5	-	CASSSREQETQYF	TGTGCCAGCAGTTCGAGGGAGCAAGAGACCCAGTACTTC
TRBV4-1	-	TRBJ2-1	-	CASSQGTGSYNEQFF	TGCGCCAGCAGCCAAGGAACAGGGTCCTACAATGAGCAGTTCTTC